This T cell receptor beta chain was retrieved from a study of T-cell memory formation after mild COVID-19. Background on the study: The study found TCR clusters largely donor specific. Overall study results and limits: Researchers report contracting CD4+ clones mostly in CM and EM, with CD8+ clones in EMRA. Clones that shrank (day 15 to 85) were balanced CD4/CD8, whereas later expanders leaned CD4+.

This clonotype has at least ten counts. The antigen is undetermined. The 5'RACE method, run with constant-segment primers, produced TCR alpha and TCR beta cDNA libraries (carrying sample barcodes and UMIs). Via MiXCR, TCRdb re-called the 5' RACE reads, giving one row per CDR3 protein. This repertoire shows around 100,000 distinct CDR3 sequences, about 24% found once; its top ten account for around 41%. This CDR3 has 15 amino acids. Germline V gene data show CDR1 as MDHEN and CDR2 as SYDVKM. Between the trimmed V and J ends, which lost 2 bases and 1 base, there was a span of 12 bases. The chain is built from TRBV28 and TRBJ2-7; possibly TRBD1 for D (6 bases). This clonotype originated in a man younger than 35 who had mild COVID-19 (a few samples of this study predate the infection). Cell type and time point are not known. The sequencing input was PBMCs or a T cell subset sorted from them (not recorded which). CDR3: CASSLGQSESYEQYV. The CDR3, as DNA: TGTGCCAGCAGTTTAGGACAGTCAGAATCCTACGAGCAGTACGTC.